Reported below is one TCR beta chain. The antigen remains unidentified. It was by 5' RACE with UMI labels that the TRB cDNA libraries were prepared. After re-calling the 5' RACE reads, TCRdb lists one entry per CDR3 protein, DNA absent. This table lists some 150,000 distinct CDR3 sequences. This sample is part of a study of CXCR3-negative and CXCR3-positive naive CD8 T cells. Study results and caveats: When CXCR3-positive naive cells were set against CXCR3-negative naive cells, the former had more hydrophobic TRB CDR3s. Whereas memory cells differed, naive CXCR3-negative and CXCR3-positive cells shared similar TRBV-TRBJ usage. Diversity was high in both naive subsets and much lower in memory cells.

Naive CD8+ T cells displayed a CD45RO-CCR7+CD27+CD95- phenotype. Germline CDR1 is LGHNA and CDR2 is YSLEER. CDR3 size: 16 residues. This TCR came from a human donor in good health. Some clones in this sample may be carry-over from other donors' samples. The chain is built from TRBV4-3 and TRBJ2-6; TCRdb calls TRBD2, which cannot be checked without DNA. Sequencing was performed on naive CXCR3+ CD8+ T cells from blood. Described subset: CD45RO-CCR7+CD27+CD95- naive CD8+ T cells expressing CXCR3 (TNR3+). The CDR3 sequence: CASSRGGDSGANVLTF.